These 24 T cell receptor beta chains were sequenced from one sample in a study of T-cell memory formation after mild COVID-19. TCRdb analysed the 5' RACE reads with MiXCR anew, one entry per CDR3 protein. The sample lists 280,000 or so distinct CDR3 sequences; 8.2% were seen once. Sequences were obtained from PBMCs or a T cell subset sorted from them (not recorded which). The receptors shown here come from a man aged 18 to 30 who had mild COVID-19 (a few samples of this study predate the infection). Cell type and time point are not known.

This clonotype was counted a few times. The chain combines TRBV6-2 or TRBV6-3 with TRBJ2-2; no reliable D call. The germline V gene has CDR1 MNHEY and CDR2 SVGEGT. Trimming removed 5 bases from V and 7 bases from J, with 5 bases in between. The CDR3 has 11 residues. The CDR3 is CASSIYGELFF. Here the CDR3 DNA reads TGTGCCAGCAGTATATACGGGGAGCTGTTTTTT.

This clonotype showed up just a few times. The DNA of the CDR3 is TGTGCCAGCAGTAAGGTCGCGGCTTTCTTT. It translates to CASSKVAAFF. The V call is TRBV28, the J call TRBJ1-1; D unresolved. Per germline, CDR1 MDHEN and CDR2 SYDVKM. The V and J ends lost 5 bases and 11 bases respectively, with 9 bases between them. There are 10 residues in the CDR3.

The V gene is TRBV10-2, the J gene TRBJ2-1; 12 nucleotides align to TRBD2. Germline V gene sequence: CDR1 WSHSY, CDR2 SAAADI. The CDR3 totals 17 residues. V dropped 3 bases and J dropped 2; count of bases not matched to a gene: 5. CDR3 coding DNA: TGCGCCAGCAGTGACCCACTAGCGGGGGGCACCTACAATGAGCAGTTCTTC. The encoded protein is CASSDPLAGGTYNEQFF.

The chain has TRBV6-6 and TRBJ1-1, with 8 bases that match TRBD1. The germline gives CDR1 MNHNY, CDR2 SVGAGI (reference sequence). The CDR3 runs to 15 residues. V shed 1 base and J 3 bases; nucleotides not matched to a gene: 4. CDR3 protein: CASSYYGQGYTEAFF. The CDR3 DNA reads as TGTGCCAGCAGTTACTACGGACAGGGATACACTGAAGCTTTCTTT.

The gene calls are TRBV9 and TRBJ2-1; D gene uncertain. CDR1 is SGDLS and CDR2 is YYNGEE in the germline V gene. The CDR3 is 13 residues long. V was shortened by 4 bases and J by 13 bases, with 18 bases between the two germline ends. The CDR3 DNA is TGTGCCAGCAGCTCGAGTGGCTCCAGTCCCCAGTTCTTC. Protein sequence: CASSSSGSSPQFF.

Comment on this clonotype: A read error may explain this, as a much larger clone is one base away. The chain has TRBV6-1 and TRBJ2-7; TRBD1 matches 7 bases. The CDR3 is made up of 16 amino acids. CDR1 MNHNS and CDR2 SASEGT come from the germline V gene. DNA for the CDR3: TGTGCCGGCAGTGAAGAGGCAGGGGACAGCTCCTACGAGCAGTACTTC. Translated, it gives CAGSEEAGDSSYEQYF.

The gene calls are TRBV6-5 and TRBJ2-5, with D possibly TRBD1 on 6 matching bases. Germline CDR1 MNHEY, CDR2 SVGAGI. V was cut by 4 bases and J by 1 base, with 16 bases left in between. This CDR3 contains 16 residues. CDR3 in amino acids: CASSSQGTLTQETQYF. In DNA, the CDR3 is TGTGCCAGCAGTTCCCAGGGGACGCTGACCCAAGAGACCCAGTACTTC.

This rearrangement joins TRBV6-6 to TRBJ2-7; D ambiguous. This CDR3 is 13 amino acids long. V lost 2 bases and J lost 3, with 8 bases in between. Germline CDR1 reads MNHNY; CDR2 reads SVGAGI (reference sequence). The CDR3 loop is CASSYGRDYEQYV. In nucleotides, the CDR3 is TGTGCCAGCAGTTACGGTAGGGACTACGAGCAGTACGTC.

In this sample, this clonotype turned up a few times. The chain carries TRBV20-1 and TRBJ1-4, with D possibly matching TRBD1 (5 bases). The CDR3 has 12 amino acids. V lost 5 bases and J 8 bases, leaving 12 bases between the germline ends. The germline gives CDR1 DFQATT, CDR2 SNEGSKA (reference sequence). The CDR3 DNA is TGCAGTGCTGCGCTGAGGGACGAAAAACTGTTTTTT. Its translation is CSAALRDEKLFF.

The V call is TRBV7-8, the J call TRBJ1-5; TRBD1 might be the D (5 bases). Trimming removed 0 bases from V and 7 bases from J, with 13 bases in between. The CDR3 loop spans 15 amino acids. CDR1 SGHVS and CDR2 FQNEAQ come from the germline V gene. Written as DNA, the CDR3 is TGTGCCAGCAGCTTAGCGGTTGGGGGGAACCAGCCCCAGCATTTT. Translating gives CASSLAVGGNQPQHF.

This clonotype was seen many times. The chain recombines TRBV12-3 or TRBV12-4 with TRBJ1-5, with D possibly matching TRBD1 (5 bases). The CDR3 contains 13 residues. Trimming pared 3 bases from V and 7 bases from J, leaving 10 bases between. The CDR3 protein is CASSLEGTQPQHF. The CDR3 DNA sequence: TGTGCCAGCAGTTTGGAGGGGACCCAGCCCCAGCATTTT.

The chain combines TRBV29-1 with TRBJ1-1, with a weak D call TRBD1 (5 bases). Germline CDR1 and CDR2: SQVTM and ANQGSEA. The CDR3 is 13 residues long. Trimming removed 0 bases from V and 6 bases from J, with 11 bases in between. This CDR3 reads CSVEDYRSAEAFF. The CDR3 DNA reads TGCAGCGTTGAAGACTACAGGAGCGCTGAAGCTTTCTTT.

Many counts were recorded for this clonotype. The chain combines TRBV10-3 with TRBJ1-5; perhaps TRBD1 as D (6 bases). V lost 2 bases and J 4 bases, leaving 18 bases between the germline ends. This CDR3 has 17 amino acids. Germline loops: CDR1 ENHRY, CDR2 SYGVKD. CDR3 protein: CAISEALTGQGNQPQHF. As DNA, the CDR3 is TGTGCCATCAGTGAGGCGCTTACAGGGCAGGGTAATCAGCCCCAGCATTTT.

The chain combines TRBV29-1 with TRBJ2-7; possibly TRBD2 for D (6 bases). With 4 bases removed from V and 6 bases from J, the gap between germline ends came to 13 bases. This CDR3 region has 12 residues. From germline, CDR1 is SQVTM and CDR2 ANQGSEA. The CDR3 is CSVVGTPLEQYF. The CDR3 coding sequence is TGCAGCGTTGTAGGGACTCCTCTCGAGCAGTACTTC.

This chain joins TRBV11-2 and TRBJ2-5; D assignment may be TRBD1 or TRBD2 (5 bases each). Germline loops: CDR1 SGHAT, CDR2 FQNNGV. The V gene lost 4 bases and the J gene lost 10 bases, with 16 bases spanning the gap. The CDR3 is 13 amino acids. DNA for the CDR3: TGTGCCAGCAGCTCCCTCGGGACGTTCGACCAGTACTTC. Translating gives CASSSLGTFDQYF.

The chain carries TRBV5-4 and TRBJ2-3, with a weak D call TRBD1 (5 bases). CDR3 size: 18 residues. Germline CDR1 and CDR2: SGHNT and YYREEE (reference sequence). Trimming took 3 bases from V and 6 from J, leaving 26 bases between them. The CDR3 sequence is CASSSGPMAGKGYDTQYF. CDR3 in DNA: TGTGCCAGCAGCTCGGGCCCTATGGCAGGGAAAGGCTACGATACGCAGTATTTT.

The rearrangement links TRBV6-5 to TRBJ2-3, with TRBD2 matching 7 bases. Germline CDR1 MNHEY, CDR2 SVGAGI. The CDR3 spans 14 residues. V trimming: 6 bases; J trimming: 8 bases; junction bases outside the gene matches: 11. Here the CDR3 DNA reads TGTGCCAGCAGCCGAGCTAGCGGCCTCCTTACGCAGTATTTT. Translation gives CASSRASGLLTQYF.

The chain combines TRBV9 with TRBJ1-4; D uncertain. In germline, CDR1 is SGDLS, CDR2 YYNGEE. This CDR3 is built from 13 residues. The V end was cut by 0 bases, the J end by 8 bases, with 8 bases between. CDR3 coding DNA: TGTGCCAGCAGCGTAGACTTTCGAGAAAAACTGTTTTTT. This translates into CASSVDFREKLFF.

The V call is TRBV28, the J call TRBJ2-7; D might be TRBD1 (5 bases). Germline values: CDR1 MDHEN, CDR2 SYDVKM. Trimming stripped 6 bases from V and 2 bases from J, with 11 bases between. The CDR3 loop spans 13 amino acids. The CDR3 region is CASRQKGPYEQYF. DNA of the CDR3: TGTGCCAGCAGACAGAAGGGGCCCTACGAGCAGTACTTC.

This clonotype showed up just a few times. The chain has TRBV6-6 and TRBJ1-2; D is possibly TRBD1 (6 bases). The germline V and J ends were trimmed by 7 bases and 6 bases, with 12 bases remaining between them. CDR3 length: 12 amino acids. From germline, CDR1 is MNHNY and CDR2 SVGAGI (reference sequence). The CDR3 loop reads CASTVGTNGYTF. The DNA of the CDR3 is TGTGCCAGCACCGTGGGGACAAATGGCTACACCTTC.

This clonotype has more than one count but fewer than ten. The chain couples TRBV7-3 to TRBJ2-1, with 11 positions matching TRBD2. The germline V gene has CDR1 SGHTA and CDR2 FQGTGA. The CDR3 loop spans 20 amino acids. V lost 2 bases to trimming and J lost 2 bases; unmatched junction nucleotides: 14. The CDR3 sequence: CASSLGILAGAFGAYNEQFF. The DNA for the CDR3 is TGTGCCAGCAGCTTAGGGATACTAGCGGGGGCCTTTGGGGCCTACAATGAGCAGTTCTTC.

Many counts were recorded for this clonotype. The CDR3 DNA reads TGTGCCAGCAGCTTGGAGGGTATCAGCTCCTACAATGAGCAGTTCTTC. This encodes CASSLEGISSYNEQFF. This chain connects TRBV5-6 to TRBJ2-1; no firm D call. Per the germline V gene, CDR1 is SGHDT and CDR2 is YYEEEE. CDR3 length equals 16 residues. Trimming removed 0 bases at V and 0 bases at J, with 10 bases between.

In its sample, this clonotype was seen a few times. The chain recombines TRBV10-3 with TRBJ1-6, with 7 bases lining up with TRBD1. Germline CDR1 is ENHRY and CDR2 is SYGVKD. The J segment lost 9 bases and the V segment lost 4 bases, leaving 6 bases of the junction unmatched. The CDR3 runs 14 residues. DNA of the CDR3: TGTGCCATCAGTGGACAGGGACTGGGTTCACCCCTCCACTTT. Its translation: CAISGQGLGSPLHF.

CDR3 in DNA: TGCAGTGCTAGAGAGGGACAGGGGATCGACGAGCAGTACTTC. Translating it yields CSAREGQGIDEQYF. V gene TRBV20-1 combines with J gene TRBJ2-7; TRBD1 matches 10 bases. With 0 bases clipped from V and 5 bases from J, the junction kept 4 bases outside the gene matches. The germline V gene encodes CDR1 DFQATT and CDR2 SNEGSKA (reference sequence). The CDR3 is 14 amino acids.